This T cell receptor beta chain was recovered during a study of cytomegalovirus exposure and HLA in healthy donors. The wider study: Both the roughly 120 validation repertoires and the 600 to 700 first-cohort repertoires used the same platform, as reported by a later analysis.

Assay used: immunoSEQ multiplex PCR; TCRdb lists only in-frame clones, some missing. This sample carries 100,000 to 150,000 clones, around 96% of them seen once, and the ten largest clones take 1.5% to 2%. Germline trimming cut 0 bases from V and 7 bases from J; bases unmatched to any gene: 7. The CDR3 consists of 16 residues. Germline V gene lookup returns CDR1 SGHRS and CDR2 YFSETQ. A single count supports this clone. The receptor comes from a young man in good health and CMV-seronegative. Sequenced: PBMCs. The chain uses TRBV5-1 and TRBJ2-1; the match to TRBD2 covers 10 bases. The CDR3 reads CASSLAGLAGVNEQFF. CDR3 DNA: TGCGCCAGCAGCTTGGCCGGTCTAGCGGGAGTGAATGAGCAGTTCTTC. The complete variable domain, with remaining parts taken from reference TRBV5-1 and TRBJ2-1, reads KAGVTQTPRYLIKTRGQQVTLSCSPISGHRSVSWYQQTPGQGLQFLFEYFSETQRNKGNFPGRFSGRQFSNSRSEMNVSTLELGDSALYLCASSLAGLAGVNEQFFGPGTRLTVL.